Presented here are 2 T cell receptor beta chains from one specimen sequenced in a study of blood T cells in healthy people across ages. Combining a sample-barcoded 5' primer with a J-beta primer mix, a second PCR ran for about 7 to 11 cycles. One entry per CDR3 protein results from TCRdb running MiXCR on the 5' RACE reads. The sample records hundreds of thousands of distinct CDR3 sequences, about 48% being singletons. The sample comprised blood. The source is a man younger than 45 in good health.

The rearrangement joins TRBV20-1 to TRBJ1-5; D ambiguous. Trimming shortened V by 3 bases and J by 2 bases, and 8 bases separated the two germline ends. CDR1 is DFQATT, CDR2 SNEGSKA, per germline (reference sequence). The CDR3 loop spans 13 amino acids. CDR3 bases: TGCAGTGCTAGCCGGATGGGCAATCAGCCCCAGCATTTT. Protein sequence: CSASRMGNQPQHF.

This chain uses TRBV5-1 with TRBJ2-1; D is ambiguous. The CDR3 is 17 residues long. Germline CDR1 SGHRS, CDR2 YFSETQ. Deletions cut 4 bases from V and 0 bases from J, with 17 bases between. CDR3 coding DNA: TGCGCCAGCAGCCGAGGCTTACACAAAACCTCCTACAATGAGCAGTTCTTC. This encodes CASSRGLHKTSYNEQFF.